Below, one T cell receptor beta chain is given with its context. This entry belongs to a study of T cell changes during pregnancy in multiple sclerosis. The repertoire was sequenced with immunoSEQ multiplex PCR; TCRdb's copy has only in-frame clones and lacks some. This sample has 35,000 to 50,000 clones, with 70% to 90% found just once. The CDR3 extends over 13 amino acids. Germline V gene lookup returns CDR1 GTSNPN and CDR2 SVGIG (reference sequence). With 1 base clipped from V and 5 bases from J, the junction kept 4 bases outside the gene matches. This chain connects TRBV30 to TRBJ2-7; TRBD1 matches 8 bases. The material was CD4+ T cells from peripheral blood mononuclear cells, obtained after pregnancy. The receptor was derived from a female donor with multiple sclerosis, enrolled in a pregnancy study. CDR3 in DNA: TGTGCCTGGAGTGGGACAGGGTGGCACGAGCAGTACTTC. Translating gives CAWSGTGWHEQYF.